The 17 T cell receptor beta chains below were found in one sample sequenced in a study of Graves' ophthalmopathy and Graves' hyperthyroidism. RNA transcripts were the template, and TCR beta CDR3 regions were amplified from them. HTBI-primed RT-PCR formed the first round, and a multiplex PCR formed the second. In TCRdb, the multiplex PCR reads were re-called with MiXCR into one record per CDR3 protein. Of around 600,000 distinct CDR3 sequences listed, roughly 41% are singletons. Sequencing was performed on peripheral blood. The receptor set was obtained from an adult man with Graves' ophthalmopathy.

This clonotype was seen ten or more times. The chain combines TRBV10-2 with TRBJ1-1; D may be TRBD1 (5 bases). The CDR3 consists of 13 residues. Germline V CDR1 and CDR2: WSHSY, SAAADI. The V gene lost 7 bases and the J gene lost 5 bases, with 14 bases spanning the gap. The CDR3 DNA reads as TGCGCCAGCACCTTCGACCGGGGGACTGAAGCTTTCTTT. It is translated as CASTFDRGTEAFF.

V usage is TRBV29-1 and J usage is TRBJ2-6; either TRBD1 or TRBD2 may fit D (6 bases each). The CDR3 extends over 17 amino acids. The germline V gene has CDR1 SQVTM and CDR2 ANQGSEA. The V end lost 0 bases, the J end lost 2 bases, and 14 bases lay between the germline ends. CDR3 protein: CSVEEARGGTGANVLTF. The CDR3 DNA follows: TGCAGCGTTGAAGAAGCCAGGGGAGGCACTGGGGCCAACGTCCTGACTTTC.

The gene calls are TRBV10-3 and TRBJ1-2; perhaps TRBD1 as D (5 bases). Germline assignment: CDR1 ENHRY and CDR2 SYGVKD. Trimming took off 4 bases at V and 12 bases at J, with 15 bases between the two ends. The CDR3 has 12 amino acids. CDR3 sequence (DNA): TGTGCCATCAGTGGGGGCTCCTCTGGAAACACCTTC. Amino acid sequence: CAISGGSSGNTF.

At least ten counts were recorded for this clonotype. The rearrangement uses TRBV7-9 and TRBJ1-1; a weak D match, TRBD1 (6 bases). This CDR3 has 14 residues. V was trimmed by 7 bases and J by 6 bases, leaving 18 bases between them. Looked up from germline, CDR1 is SEHNR and CDR2 is FQNEAQ (reference sequence). This CDR3 reads CASTNLGQSAEAFF. The CDR3 region has the DNA TGTGCCAGCACCAATCTGGGACAATCCGCTGAAGCTTTCTTT.

Ten or more counts support this clonotype. The chain employs TRBV2 and TRBJ2-7; tentative D call: TRBD1 (5 bases). V was clipped by 6 bases and J by 6 bases, with 21 bases between them. The CDR3 length is 15 residues. Germline loops: CDR1 SNHLY, CDR2 FYNNEI. CDR3 sequence (DNA): TGTGCCAGCAGGGCCGACAGTCTCGGGTCGGGCGAGCAGTACTTC. Its protein is CASRADSLGSGEQYF.

The sample holds one count of this clonotype. The gene calls are TRBV24-1 and TRBJ1-2; 9 nucleotides align to TRBD1. V shed 7 bases and J 6 bases; nucleotides not matched to a gene: 5. Germline V gene data show CDR1 as KGHDR and CDR2 as SFDVKD. The CDR3 consists of 13 residues. The CDR3 sequence: CATRGTGSHGYTF. CDR3 in DNA: TGTGCCACCAGGGGGACAGGGTCCCATGGCTACACCTTC.

This rearrangement joins TRBV11-2 to TRBJ2-6; 7 positions match TRBD1. V dropped 5 bases and J dropped 3; count of bases not matched to a gene: 10. The CDR3 loop spans 17 amino acids. The germline V gene encodes CDR1 SGHAT and CDR2 FQNNGV. The CDR3 region is CASSMQQGTRGANVLTF. In DNA form, the CDR3 reads TGTGCCAGCAGCATGCAACAGGGGACACGTGGGGCCAACGTCCTGACTTTC.

This clonotype was detected many times. V and J are TRBV7-8 and TRBJ1-5; D remains ambiguous. This CDR3 is built from 13 residues. Looked up from germline, CDR1 is SGHVS and CDR2 is FQNEAQ. Trimming took 5 bases from V and 4 from J, leaving 9 bases between them. The CDR3 is CASSPHSNQPQHF. In nucleotides, the CDR3 is TGTGCCAGCAGCCCACACAGTAATCAGCCCCAGCATTTT.

This clonotype was recorded many times. The chain joins TRBV7-2 to TRBJ2-5, with 9 bases lining up with TRBD2. CDR3 length equals 17 residues. Looked up from germline, CDR1 is SGHTA and CDR2 is FQGNSA. V shed 5 bases and J 5 bases; nucleotides not matched to a gene: 15. Written as DNA, the CDR3 is TGTGCCAGCAGCACCAGGCTAGCGGGGCCCAAAGGGGAGACCCAGTACTTC. It is translated as CASSTRLAGPKGETQYF.

This clonotype was seen ten or more times. This chain uses TRBV5-1 with TRBJ1-2; D is unresolved. Germline-derived CDR1 and CDR2 are SGHRS and YFSETQ. V lost 4 bases, J lost 0 bases, and 16 bases lay in between. This CDR3 comprises 16 residues. CDR3 DNA sequence: TGCGCCAGCAGCCTTGCTTTGTCCGGCACTAACTATGGCTACACCTTC. Its protein product is CASSLALSGTNYGYTF.

The table lists this clonotype with many counts. Relative to the germline gene, one junction end is altered; a read error may explain this. The V gene is TRBV5-8, the J gene TRBJ1-1, with D unclear. Germline CDR1 and CDR2: SGHTS and YDEGEE. The CDR3 is made up of 13 amino acids. The CDR3 loop is CASRRGLNTEAFF. The DNA of the CDR3 is TGCGCCAGCAGACGCGGACTGAACACTGAAGCTTTCTTT. Full variable domain (remainder filled in from reference TRBV5-8 and TRBJ1-1): EAGVTQSPTHLIKTRGQQATLRCSPISGHTSVYWYQQALGLGLQFLLWYDEGEERNRGNFPPRFSGRQFPNYSSELNVNALELEDSALYLCASRRGLNTEAFFGQGTRLTVV.

The genes are TRBV25-1 and TRBJ1-1; D gene uncertain. The germline V gene encodes CDR1 MGHDK and CDR2 SYGVNS. Trimming took off 11 bases at V and 4 bases at J, with 20 bases between the two ends. This CDR3 is built from 14 residues. The CDR3 spells CAWSVPGRGTEAFF. The CDR3, as DNA: TGTGCCTGGAGTGTACCTGGGCGGGGCACTGAAGCTTTCTTT.

This clonotype was seen repeatedly, ten times or more. The chain recombines TRBV29-1 with TRBJ2-7; possibly TRBD1 for D (5 bases). V was shortened by 5 bases and J by 4 bases, with 12 bases between the two germline ends. CDR1 and CDR2 from the germline V gene are SQVTM and ANQGSEA. This CDR3 region has 12 residues. CDR3 region: CSVRIAGYEQYF. Written as DNA, the CDR3 is TGCAGCGTTCGGATAGCAGGGTACGAGCAGTACTTC.

CDR3 sequence (DNA): TGTGCCAGCAGGGGGACTAGTGCGGCAGATACGCAGTATTTT. This codes for CASRGTSAADTQYF. The chain recombines TRBV2 with TRBJ2-3; 8 bases fit TRBD2. This CDR3 has 14 residues. The junction had 6 bases not matched to a gene; V was cut back by 6 bases and J by 4 bases. Germline CDR1 reads SNHLY; CDR2 reads FYNNEI.

Comment on this clonotype: An end of the junction does not agree with germline; a read error may underlie this. V gene TRBV19 combines with J gene TRBJ2-7; D assignment may be TRBD1 or TRBD2 (5 bases each). Per germline, CDR1 LNHDA and CDR2 SQIVND (reference sequence). The CDR3 consists of 14 residues. CDR3: CASSTRQLSGELYF. As DNA, the CDR3 is TGTGCCAGTAGTACCCGACAGCTCTCCGGGGAGCTGTACTTC.

This sequence joins TRBV24-1 and TRBJ2-2, with D uncertain. Germline values: CDR1 KGHDR, CDR2 SFDVKD. This CDR3 spans 11 amino acids. V gave up 4 bases and J gave up 10 bases, with 6 bases separating them. CDR3 amino acids: CATSDSEELFF. Written as DNA, the CDR3 is TGTGCCACCAGTGACTCGGAGGAGCTGTTTTTT.

The chain links TRBV29-1 to TRBJ2-7; 11 bases agree with TRBD2. The end of the DNA fits TRBJ2-1 better, so the J call may be wrong. The germline gives CDR1 SQVTM, CDR2 ANQGSEA. The CDR3 is 14 amino acids. The CDR3 spells CSVVGLAVYNEQFF. DNA of the CDR3: TGCAGCGTCGTGGGACTAGCGGTCTACAATGAGCAGTTCTTC.